This TCR beta chain was sequenced during a study of blood T cells in healthy people across ages. Turning to the study itself: About one barcoded beta molecule per two T cells came from capture by template switching. Notes on the study in general: Naive CD4+ cells and diversity were both higher in long-lived donors than in aged donors. Estimates based on one million T cells were treated as lower bounds.

V lost 6 bases to trimming and J lost 5 bases, with 13 bases between them. Germline V gene lookup returns CDR1 LNHNV and CDR2 YYDKDF (reference sequence). The CDR3 length is 13 residues. PCR was performed a second time for about 7 to 12 cycles using a sample-barcoded 5' primer and a J-beta primer mix. Using its own MiXCR run on the 5' RACE reads, TCRdb lists one record per CDR3 protein. The sample consists of some 1.5 million distinct CDR3 sequences, 28% of them appearing once. This clonotype has a count of ten or more. Its antigen remains unidentified. A minimum of 6 million PBMCs was isolated per sample.

The specimen was blood. This receptor was identified in a woman aged 25 to 45 in good health. The chain uses TRBV15 and TRBJ1-2; weak D call: TRBD1 (5 bases). The CDR3 region is CATSEGSSYGYTF. The CDR3 DNA reads as TGTGCCACCAGTGAGGGGTCTTCGTATGGCTACACCTTC.